This passage covers 4 T cell receptor beta chains from one sample sequenced in a study of monozygotic twins with inflammatory bowel disease. No DNA is given; TCRdb re-called the 5' RACE reads and lists each CDR3 protein once. The sample table includes under 350,000 distinct CDR3 sequences. The sample consisted of blood. These receptors originate from a human donor with ulcerative colitis or Crohn's disease, or a healthy co-twin of an affected twin (not recorded which).

The gene calls are TRBV5-6 and TRBJ1-5; TCRdb selects TRBD1, and the lack of DNA leaves this call unchecked. Germline CDR1 reads SGHDT; CDR2 reads YYEEEE. CDR3 length: 12 residues. The CDR3 here is CASSTFPGPQHF.

The chain has TRBV18 and TRBJ2-7; as DNA is missing, the TRBD1 call by TCRdb cannot be tested. CDR3 length: 15 amino acids. Germline CDR1 and CDR2: KGHSH and LQKENI. Here the CDR3 reads CASSENSDTRYEQYF. Together with reference TRBV18 and TRBJ2-7, the CDR3 gives the full variable domain: NAGVMQNPRHLVRRRGQEARLRCSPMKGHSHVYWYRQLPEEGLKFMVYLQKENIIDESGMPKERFSAEFPKEGPSILRIQQVVRGDSAAYFCASSENSDTRYEQYFGPGTRLTVT.

The chain links TRBV20-1 to TRBJ1-5; TCRdb names TRBD1, which stays unverified in the absence of DNA. The CDR3 length is 15 residues. Germline V gene sequence: CDR1 DFQATT, CDR2 SNEGSKA (reference sequence). CDR3 amino acids: CSARTGGNSNQPQHF.

V usage is TRBV5-1 and J usage is TRBJ2-1. Germline assignment: CDR1 SGHRS and CDR2 YFSETQ. This CDR3 is 15 amino acids long. The chain's CDR3 is CASSLVRDSYNEQFF.